One and the same sample provided the 8 T cell receptor delta chains below, sequenced in a study of Vδ1+ human thymocytes (dated by TCRdb to 2017 to 2018). TCRdb lists the instrument as Illumina MiSeq. RNA extraction was performed with the RNeasy mini kit, and reverse transcription was done with Superscript III. CDR3 amplicons were produced by multiplex PCR using pooled V-gene forward primers and a constant-region reverse primer with Illumina adaptor overhangs. Public reads were reanalyzed in TCRdb with CATT, and rows carrying the same DNA were merged afterwards. In all, the sample holds more than 50,000 delta-chain clones, and more than 12% of those were seen once. Of the sample, approximately 0.4% is held by the ten largest clones. Points the paper makes about the study in general: Thymic TRG and TRD repertoires appeared highly polyclonal with Gaussian CDR3 length distributions, unlike oligoclonal peripheral blood repertoires.

These receptors have no identified antigens. The source material was Vdelta1+ gamma-delta thymocytes from the thymus. The sample's cell subset or site, from its label and the paper: FACS-sorted CD3+ TCRalphabeta- TCRVdelta1+ TCRVdelta2- thymocytes. Source of these receptors: a girl under two years old who had congenital heart surgery.

The chain has TRDV1 and TRDJ1; 8 nucleotides align to TRDD3. Germline V lookup: CDR1 TSWWSYY, CDR2 QGS. The junction had 18 bases not matched to a gene; V was cut back by 0 bases and J by 6 bases. CDR3 length equals 19 residues. CDR3 DNA sequence: TGTGCTCTTGGGGAACTAGCTCCTTCAAGAGGTTGGGGGATCCATAAACTCATCTTT. This translates into CALGELAPSRGWGIHKLIF.

The J gene is TRDJ1, the V gene TRDV1, with a possible D match to TRDD3 (6 bases). Germline CDR1 TSWWSYY, CDR2 QGS. V lost 0 bases to trimming and J lost 1 base, with 15 bases between them. The CDR3 spans 17 residues. The CDR3 reads CALGELYVLGFTDKLIF. The DNA of the CDR3 is TGTGCTCTTGGGGAACTCTATGTACTGGGTTTCACCGATAAACTCATCTTT.

This clone was seen a handful of times. The V and J genes are TRDV1 and TRDJ1, with 9 bases aligning to TRDD3. The CDR3 runs to 21 residues. V lost 4 bases and J lost 2; bases outside the gene matches: 23. Germline V gene data show CDR1 as TSWWSYY and CDR2 as QGS. The CDR3: CALGGSLPDWGKIGETDKLIF. The CDR3, as DNA: TGTGCTCTTGGGGGAAGCCTCCCGGACTGGGGGAAAATCGGTGAGACCGATAAACTCATCTTT.

This clone was counted only a few times. V gene TRDV1 combines with J gene TRDJ1; 8 bases align to TRDD3. Trimming removed 3 bases from V and 0 bases from J; junction bases left unmatched: 18. The CDR3 extends over 20 amino acids. Germline V lookup: CDR1 TSWWSYY, CDR2 QGS. The CDR3 spells CALGEFPSHRLGDNTDKLIF. The CDR3 coding sequence is TGTGCTCTTGGGGAGTTCCCTTCCCACCGGCTGGGGGACAACACCGATAAACTCATCTTT.

Regarding this clone: The germline gene is not matched at one end of the junction; a read error may be the cause. The chain uses TRAV29/DV5 and TRDJ1; maybe TRDD3 (6 bases). This CDR3 has 19 amino acids. Germline-derived CDR1 and CDR2 are NSMFDY and ISSIKDK. CDR3 bases: TGCGCAGCAAGTGACGCCTTCGATTCGTACTGGGTGGGGACCGATAAACTCATCTTT. Residues: CAASDAFDSYWVGTDKLIF.

This clone came up a few times. The rearrangement links TRDV1 to TRDJ1; 10 nucleotides agree with TRDD3. CDR1 and CDR2 from the germline V gene are TSWWSYY and QGS. The CDR3 covers 17 residues. The V segment lost 4 bases and the J segment 10 bases; nucleotides outside the gene matches: 18. The chain's CDR3 is CALGVPSFRWGIPRLIF. Written as DNA, the CDR3 is TGTGCTCTTGGGGTACCATCATTCCGTTGGGGGATACCTAGACTCATCTTT.

The chain carries TRDV2 and TRDJ1; 8 bases are a match to TRDD3. This CDR3 is built from 17 residues. The germline gives CDR1 GEAIGNYY, CDR2 EKD. V lost 5 bases and J lost 1; bases outside the gene matches: 14. The CDR3 loop is CACGAWCTGGFTDKLIF. CDR3 DNA: TGTGCCTGTGGCGCCTGGTGTACTGGGGGGTTCACCGATAAACTCATCTTT.

This chain links TRDV1 with TRDJ1; 12 nucleotides line up with TRDD3. J was trimmed by 0 bases and V by 3 bases; bases with no gene match: 23. The CDR3 loop spans 23 amino acids. Germline assignment: CDR1 TSWWSYY and CDR2 QGS. The CDR3 sequence: CALGDPFLVLGDTGGVYTDKLIF. The CDR3 region has the DNA TGTGCTCTTGGGGATCCCTTCCTTGTACTGGGGGATACAGGGGGGGTGTACACCGATAAACTCATCTTT.